A single sample gave rise to the 7 T cell receptor beta chains below, sequenced in a study of OX40 agonist ivuxolimab in advanced cancers. Using immunoSEQ multiplex PCR, the repertoire was profiled, and TCRdb retains in-frame clones only, with some absent. The profile covers about 48,000 clones, with approximately 90% appearing a single time and around half taken by the ten largest. The sequenced sample was CD4+ or CD8+ T cells sorted from blood, obtained in a trial of the OX40 agonist ivuxolimab. These receptors originate from an adult with an advanced solid tumor such as melanoma, head and neck, liver or kidney cancer.

This clone was counted between two and nine times. The J gene is TRBJ2-7, the V gene TRBV11-2; D is undetermined. Germline CDR1 is SGHAT and CDR2 is FQNNGV. Trimming cost V 8 bases and J 4 bases, with 21 bases left between them. The CDR3 contains 15 residues. This CDR3 reads CASQLGFGDGYEQYF. The CDR3 nucleotides read TGTGCCAGCCAGCTTGGGTTCGGTGATGGTTACGAGCAGTACTTC.

The chain joins TRBV19 to TRBJ2-1; 10 bases map to TRBD2. Per the germline V gene, CDR1 is LNHDA and CDR2 is SQIVND (reference sequence). Trimming cost V 3 bases and J 6 bases; bases outside gene matches: 5. This CDR3 has 15 residues. The DNA of the CDR3 is TGTGCCAGTAGTATCTCAGCGGGGGGGTTCAATGAGCAGTTCTTC. Protein product: CASSISAGGFNEQFF.

The V call is TRBV7-9, the J call TRBJ1-2; D not resolved. Trimming pared 1 base from V and 14 bases from J, leaving 11 bases between. The CDR3 spans 11 residues. Germline lookup yields CDR1 SEHNR and CDR2 FQNEAQ (reference sequence). The CDR3 here is CASSLEMGSTF. CDR3 DNA: TGTGCCAGCAGCTTAGAGATGGGGTCGACCTTC.

The CDR3 DNA reads as TGCGCCAGCAGTGAGTCGGGAGGGACAGGCTCCTACGAGCAGTACTTC. Translated: CASSESGGTGSYEQYF. The gene calls are TRBV10-1 and TRBJ2-7, with D possibly being TRBD1 (8 bases). Germline V gene data show CDR1 as WNHNN and CDR2 as SYGVQD (reference sequence). Trimming removed 0 bases from V and 0 bases from J, with 12 bases in between. The CDR3 loop spans 16 amino acids.

The genes are TRBV4-3 and TRBJ2-7; possible D gene TRBD1, 5 bases. The ends were cut back, 1 base at V and 4 bases at J, with 11 bases in the middle. The germline V gene encodes CDR1 LGHNA and CDR2 YSLEER. The CDR3 runs to 14 residues. CDR3 loop: CASSQAQDAYEQYF. The CDR3 DNA follows: TGCGCCAGCAGCCAAGCACAGGATGCTTACGAGCAGTACTTC.

The chain is built from TRBV4-3 and TRBJ1-1; D uncertain. Trimming took 4 bases from V and 0 from J, leaving 6 bases between them. Germline V lookup: CDR1 LGHNA, CDR2 YSLEER. The CDR3 is 13 amino acids. The CDR3 reads CASSPDLNTEAFF. The CDR3, as DNA: TGCGCCAGCAGCCCAGACCTGAACACTGAAGCTTTCTTT.

The CDR3 sequence: CAWNTLGGDEQYF. The CDR3 DNA is TGTGCCTGGAACACGTTGGGGGGCGACGAGCAGTACTTC. The chain employs TRBV30 and TRBJ2-7; either TRBD1 or TRBD2 may fit D (6 bases each). The germline gives CDR1 GTSNPN, CDR2 SVGIG (reference sequence). The V end was cut by 4 bases, the J end by 5 bases, with 15 bases between. This CDR3 has 13 residues.